This TCR beta chain was recovered during a study of graft-versus-host responses after intestinal transplantation. The wider study: Grafts that recipients had were multivisceral, liver-intestinal, or isolated intestinal transplants.

Trimming removed 1 base at V and 6 bases at J, with 10 bases between. CDR1 is SGHTA and CDR2 is FQGTGA in the germline V gene. The CDR3 is made up of 14 amino acids. Broader study findings: The marrow of recipients harbored GvH clones, and ileum or blood showed some of them first.

Generated by immunoSEQ multiplex PCR, the TCRdb table keeps only in-frame clones and is missing some. The table lists 50,000 to 60,000 clones, approximately 91% of them singletons. Notes on this clone: What it binds is not known.

The specimen was unstimulated CD4+ T cells sorted from spleen or lymph node cells, collected before transplant. The genes are TRBV7-3 and TRBJ2-1, with D possibly TRBD1 on 6 matching bases. The clonotype was recovered from a human donor who was the organ donor for an intestinal transplant. CDR3 residues: CASSLNRVGNEQFF. CDR3 bases: TGTGCCAGCAGCTTAAACAGGGTGGGCAATGAGCAGTTCTTC.